The clone carrying this T cell receptor beta chain was seen at least ten times. Its target is not known. These data come from a study of CD8 T cells in ankylosing spondylitis. Overall study findings and caveats: Typical of ankylosing spondylitis blood, it appeared, was a TCR beta motif of fewer than 10 highly homologous variants. Relatively scarce in peripheral blood, disease-linked clones were CD8+.

TCRdb recomputed calls from the 5' RACE reads with MiXCR, one row per CDR3 protein. The top ten hold around 7% of the sample, which has around 230,000 distinct CDR3 sequences, approximately 9% seen once. The clonotype was recovered from a male donor with ankylosing spondylitis or in good health (not recorded which). The specimen sequenced was blood, either unsorted or a sorted T cell fraction (not recorded which).

The CDR3 region is CASSLEGGANTEAFF. The DNA for the CDR3 is TGTGCCAGCAGCTTAGAAGGCGGCGCGAACACTGAAGCTTTCTTT. The chain couples TRBV7-9 to TRBJ1-1; D is ambiguous. The V end was cut by 1 base, the J end by 1 base, with 10 bases between. Looked up from germline, CDR1 is SEHNR and CDR2 is FQNEAQ (reference sequence). The CDR3 is 15 amino acids.